This T cell receptor (beta chain) came from a study of blood T cell repertoires in COVID-19 (dated by TCRdb to 2018 to 2020). As for the study more broadly: Samples from collaborators originated in the United States, Italy and Spain and spanned both the acute and convalescent phases of COVID-19. The prospective study material was composed of cDNA or gDNA derived from T cells, B-cell-depleted T cells, or PBMCs. Subjects who had been exposed to COVID-19, were actively infected with it, or had recovered from it provided the deeply sampled blood TCRbeta repertoires that made up the dataset. The repertoires were made available in a free public database intended to serve as a resource for research on the immune response to SARS-CoV-2. Samples came from the ongoing ImmuneRACE study (first 160 participants) plus 1,254 subjects from 6 global collaborators. A de-identified subject ID, COVID-19 status, age in years and sex were almost always included in the sample metadata. Where available, HLA class I and class II types were taken from metadata supplied by the sample provider and were not determined by assay-based typing. General findings and caveats noted by the study authors: Clinical and demographic metadata were provided uncurated, with the amount varying by source and participant.

The immunoSEQ Assay, a bias-controlled multiplex PCR, was used to amplify TCRbeta CDR3 regions from genomic DNA. On the study's bioinformatics: The number of nucleated cells in each sample was estimated by amplification of reference gene primers within the assay. To quantify the absolute abundance of each unique TCRbeta CDR3 rearrangement, sequence reads were collapsed and filtered. Productive Simpson clonality was computed per sample as the square root of Simpson's diversity index over productive rearrangements. TCRdb's version of the immuneACCESS table is confined to in-frame rearrangements and falls short of the full clone set. An unresolved V gene accounts for under half of the shortfall where checked; the remainder is of unknown origin. V and J calls and clone size are given by that table; D and trimming were obtained from the DNA. A total of some 250,000 clones appear in this sample, around four fifths of them only once. Around 6% of the sample is held by the ten biggest clonotypes.

Whole blood was collected in K2EDTA tubes by collaborating institutions according to the institutions' own protocols. For TCRbeta analysis, collaborators shipped samples in one of three forms: frozen whole blood, isolated PBMCs, or DNA extracted from either of those sample types. The CDR1 and CDR2 encoded by the germline V gene are MNHEY and SVGEGT. Trimming takes 3 bases from V and 0 bases from J, and the germline ends sit 15 bases apart. The CDR3, cysteine through phenylalanine, is 17 amino acids long. Solely the CDR3 DNA is kept, with 51 bases framed from the first base. A word on this clone: The antigen it recognizes is unknown. Base qualities are not recorded, but no much larger clone differs from it by a single base.

Sequences were obtained from peripheral blood. The rearrangement joined TRBV6-2 or TRBV6-3 to TRBJ2-4; the D gene cannot be named for sure. This TCR was recovered from a man at least 80 years old with acute or convalescent COVID-19. DNA sequence: TGTGCCAGCAGTTATAACGTGAGAGGATTAGCCAAAAACATTCAGTACTTC. The resulting protein is CASSYNVRGLAKNIQYF.